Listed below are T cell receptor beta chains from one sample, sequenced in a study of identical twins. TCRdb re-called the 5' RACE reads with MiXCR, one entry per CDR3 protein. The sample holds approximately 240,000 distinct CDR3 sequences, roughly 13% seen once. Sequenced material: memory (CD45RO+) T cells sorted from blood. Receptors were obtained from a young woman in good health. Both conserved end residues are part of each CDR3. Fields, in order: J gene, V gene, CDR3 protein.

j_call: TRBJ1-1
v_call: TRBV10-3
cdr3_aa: CANQGDLNTEAFF

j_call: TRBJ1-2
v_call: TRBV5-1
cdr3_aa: CASSNTPGQFYGYTF

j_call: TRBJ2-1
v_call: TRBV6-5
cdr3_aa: CASSNEAGGPNEQFF

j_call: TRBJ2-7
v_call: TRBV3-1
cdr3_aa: CASSQGVSKQYF

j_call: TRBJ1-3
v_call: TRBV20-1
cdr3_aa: CSARGHPGNTIYF

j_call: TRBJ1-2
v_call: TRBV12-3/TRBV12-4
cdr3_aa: CASSLSNGYTF

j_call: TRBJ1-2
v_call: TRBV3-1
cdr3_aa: CASSQDLGREAGYTF

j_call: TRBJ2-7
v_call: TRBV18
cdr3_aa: CASSSGQHYEQYF

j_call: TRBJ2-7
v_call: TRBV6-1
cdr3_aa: CASSEAWVGGASYEQYF

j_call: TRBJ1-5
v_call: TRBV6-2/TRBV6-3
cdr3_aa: CASSYRPWGANNQPQHF

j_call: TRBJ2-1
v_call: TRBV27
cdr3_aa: CASSFIREGNEQFF

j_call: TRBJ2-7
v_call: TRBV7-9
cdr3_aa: CASTPPRATSYEQYF

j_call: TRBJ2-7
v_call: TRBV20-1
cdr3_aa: CSATGVAAIYEQYF

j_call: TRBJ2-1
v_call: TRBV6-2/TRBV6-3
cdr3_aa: CASSWVEGGEQFF

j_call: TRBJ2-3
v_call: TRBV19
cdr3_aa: CASSTGLAGTWGTQYF

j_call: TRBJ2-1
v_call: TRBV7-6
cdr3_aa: CASSPSYGDNEQFF

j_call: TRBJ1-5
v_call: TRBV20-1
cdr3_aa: CSGQEGNQPQHF

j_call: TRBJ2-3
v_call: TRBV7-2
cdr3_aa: CASSLDWTDTQYF

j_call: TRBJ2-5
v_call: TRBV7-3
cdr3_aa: CASSSSQGWETQYF

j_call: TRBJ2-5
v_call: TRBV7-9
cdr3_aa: CASSLETGVPQYF

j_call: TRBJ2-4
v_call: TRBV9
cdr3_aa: CASSVGESRAKNIQYF

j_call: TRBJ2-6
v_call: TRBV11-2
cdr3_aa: CASSLGLWGRRSGANVLTF

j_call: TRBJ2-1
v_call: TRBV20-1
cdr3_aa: CSAKDFGGQFF

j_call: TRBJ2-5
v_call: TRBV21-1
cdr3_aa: CASVISGQETQYF

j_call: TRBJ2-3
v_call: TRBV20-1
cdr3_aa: CSASPTSASQDTQYF

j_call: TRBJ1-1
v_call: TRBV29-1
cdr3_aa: CSVVPANLNTEAFF

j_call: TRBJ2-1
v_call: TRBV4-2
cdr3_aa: CASSQGRGGNNERFF

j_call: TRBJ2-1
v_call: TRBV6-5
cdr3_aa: CAIGTSINEQFF

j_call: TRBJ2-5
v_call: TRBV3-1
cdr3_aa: CASSQRGPRGETQYF

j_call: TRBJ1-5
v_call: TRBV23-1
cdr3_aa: CASSHPIELSNQPQHF

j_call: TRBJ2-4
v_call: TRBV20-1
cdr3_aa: CSANLAGEGIQYF

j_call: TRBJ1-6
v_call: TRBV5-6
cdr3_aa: CASSSTGHLNSPLHF

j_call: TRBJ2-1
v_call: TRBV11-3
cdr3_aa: CASSAIRTSGAQAF

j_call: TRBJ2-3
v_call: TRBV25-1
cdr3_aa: CASSESQQRTQYF

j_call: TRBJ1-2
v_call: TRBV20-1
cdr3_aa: CSAGQRDGYTF

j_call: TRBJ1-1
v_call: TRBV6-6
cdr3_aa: CASRTGTVDQAFF

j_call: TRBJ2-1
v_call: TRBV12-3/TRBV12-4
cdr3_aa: CASSFDRSDNEQFF

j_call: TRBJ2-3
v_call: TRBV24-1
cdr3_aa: CATSDPGQGTDTQYF

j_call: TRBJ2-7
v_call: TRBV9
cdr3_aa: CASSRGGTSGFEQYF

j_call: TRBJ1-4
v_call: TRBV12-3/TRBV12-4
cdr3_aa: CASSSRNGNEKLFF

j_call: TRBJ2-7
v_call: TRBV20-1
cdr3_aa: CSARAGGSSYEQYF

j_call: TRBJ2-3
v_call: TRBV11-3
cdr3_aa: CASSPPGADTQYF

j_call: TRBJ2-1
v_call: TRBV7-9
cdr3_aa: CASSRSRDYNEQFF

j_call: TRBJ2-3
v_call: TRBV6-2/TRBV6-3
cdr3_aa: CASSYPGADTQYF

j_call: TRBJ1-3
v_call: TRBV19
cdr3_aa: CASSPSTSGNTIYF

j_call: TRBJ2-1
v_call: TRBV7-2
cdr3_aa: CASSLSQVLGLGNEQFF

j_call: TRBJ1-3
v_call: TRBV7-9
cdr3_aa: CASSLENTIYF

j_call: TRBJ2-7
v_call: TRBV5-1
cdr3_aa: CASSPSPGTGVNEQYF

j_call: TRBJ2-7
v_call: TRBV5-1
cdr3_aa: CASSPDRGLSYEQYF

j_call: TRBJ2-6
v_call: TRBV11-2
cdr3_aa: CASSPGWTGQSGANVLTF